This T cell receptor beta chain was documented in a study of prognosis after radiotherapy for stage I lung cancer (TCRdb year 2021). About the investigation overall: Between early 2018 and early 2019, nineteen stage I NSCLC patients were enrolled in Nanjing, China. The patients included 12 to 15 who had newly diagnosed primary stage I lung tumors, along with about 5 others who had oligometastatic NSCLC after their primary tumor had been surgically resected. Every patient was deemed medically inoperable, around twelve because of comorbidities and more than five because they refused surgery. The cohort was made up of some 12 men and roughly 6 women, with a median age of nearly 75 years and an age range of roughly 53 to 90 years. On tumor histology, roughly 12 patients had adenocarcinoma and several had squamous cell carcinoma. SBRT was delivered in 3 to 5 fractions with a biologically effective dose of at least 100 Gy, and image-guided IMRT or VMAT was used for delivery. No patient received concurrent therapy alongside SBRT. After SBRT, distant metastases developed in about 20% of the 19 patients at a median of approximately seven months, while the remaining 15 patients had no significant progression. Peripheral blood TCR beta repertoires were profiled in stage I NSCLC patients before and after stereotactic body radiotherapy, and the study then linked these repertoires to distant failure. A total of roughly 38 blood samples from roughly 20 patients were sequenced, with one sample obtained before and one obtained after SBRT for each patient.

Two rounds of multiplex PCR were performed to amplify the TCR beta CDR3 region from genomic DNA. In the first round of PCR, primers specific to each TRBV and TRBJ gene were used, and the primer sequences are filed in Chinese patent CN105087789A. The second PCR round used universal primers. The Roche High Pure PCR Template Preparation Kit was used to extract genomic DNA from frozen PBMCs. The libraries underwent paired-end sequencing with 151 bp reads on an Illumina HiSeq 3000. Processing in the source paper ran as follows. Raw reads lacking the multiplex PCR primer sequences were removed with CutAdapt. Using PEAR, the high-quality paired reads were merged into contigs. MiXCR assigned TRB V, D and J gene segments to each contig by aligning to reference sequences. To remove sequencing errors, CDR3 sequences were clustered according to base quality and sequence similarity. Diversity was calculated as Shannon entropy divided by the natural log of the number of productive TCR sequences. Clonality was computed as one minus the ratio of Shannon entropy to the natural log of the number of unique clonotypes. The Youden index of ROC curves was used to select progression-free survival cut-offs for repertoire metrics, and analyses were performed in R 3.5.3. TCRdb handled the public reads itself, with Q25 trimming in fastp and clone calling in MiXCR, and kept productive beta chains. For every CDR3 protein sequence, its rows merge into one entry that carries the most common genes and DNA. These V and J calls rely on TCRdb rather than the paper's analysis. This sample gives about 51,000 distinct CDR3 sequences in total; less than 35% of them show up just once. The ten largest clones capture about a tenth of the sample.

There are many counts of this clonotype. There is no known antigen for this receptor. Per-base qualities were not stored, and no clone one base away is much larger. All patients had node-negative disease on CT and PET/CT, and none had a history of other malignancies or prior chemotherapy or radiotherapy. Six milliliters of peripheral venous blood were drawn into EDTA tubes at each of two time points. Ficoll-Paque Plus density-gradient centrifugation was used to isolate PBMCs. Immediately after collection, samples were stored at -80 degrees C until analysis. Points the paper makes about the study in general: None of the reported P values were adjusted for multiple comparisons. Unique TCR clone counts fell after SBRT (median 10,088 before versus roughly 7,200 after; Wilcoxon paired P=0.011). No determination of tumor specificity was made for expanded TCR clones. Limitations of the study included a small cohort and short follow-up, and the study findings need independent validation. TRBV and TRBJ usage frequencies reportedly differed by metastasis status, in two V genes at baseline and in eight or nine V and two J genes after SBRT. Post-SBRT Shannon entropy and its change from baseline were lower in patients who developed distant metastases; baseline Shannon entropy was not associated with metastases.

The CDR3 has 14 amino acids, counting the end cysteine and phenylalanine. The read is trimmed to its CDR3 DNA, 42 bases read in frame from base 1. Deletion took 0 bases off V and 5 bases off J, with a span of 9 bases between the germline ends. From the germline V gene, CDR1 is LGHNA and CDR2 is YSLEER. This clonotype originated in a donor over 45 with non-small cell lung cancer. This specimen was PBMCs, taken before or after stereotactic body radiation therapy (not recorded which). The sequence links TRBV4-3 to TRBJ2-3; the D gene could be TRBD1 or TRBD2, each one agreeing over 6 bases. The CDR3 reads as follows: CASSQEGGIDTQYF. The DNA reads TGCGCCAGCAGCCAAGAAGGGGGGATAGATACGCAGTATTTT.